Listed here are 29 T cell receptor beta chains from one sample, sequenced in a study of regulatory T cells in long-lasting Graves disease (dated by TCRdb to about 2021). Library preparation used multiplex PCR. Reads for this sample came from an Illumina HiSeq 4000. CDR3 regions were amplified by Arm-PCR with iRepertoire HTBI primers to construct TCR beta libraries. The public sequencing data were trimmed at Q25 with fastp and processed into clonotypes with MiXCR by TCRdb, which kept only in-frame beta chains. Entries that share a CDR3 protein sequence are merged under the most common genes and DNA. In this sample the table shows approximately 440,000 distinct CDR3 sequences, 20% to 25% of which occur a single time. The ten top clones hold over 25% of the sample. The meaning of the sample's time point label: persistent/refractory GD, antithyroid drugs over 5 years with positive TRAb. For both TCR sequencing and RNA sequencing, RNA was extracted from PBMCs in TRIzol.

Specimen: peripheral blood mononuclear cells (PBMCs), collected when the disease was refractory, from a patient treated with antithyroid drugs. All receptors derive from a female donor with Graves disease.

The table lists this clonotype with many counts. DNA for the CDR3: TGTGCCAGCAGCTTTCATAGCGGGAGCAATTACGAGCAGTACTTC. Encoded protein: CASSFHSGSNYEQYF. The V gene is TRBV7-2, the J gene TRBJ2-7, with TRBD2 identical over 9 bases. This CDR3 contains 15 residues. Germline trimming cut 3 bases from V and 4 bases from J; bases unmatched to any gene: 7. Germline CDR1 SGHTA, CDR2 FQGNSA.

The V call is TRBV9, the J call TRBJ2-5; 12 bases match TRBD2. Germline CDR1 and CDR2: SGDLS and YYNGEE. J lost 4 bases, V lost 0 bases, and 7 bases had no gene match. The CDR3 is 17 amino acids. The CDR3 reads CASSVGSGLAGRETQYF. In DNA, the CDR3 is TGTGCCAGCAGCGTAGGAAGCGGACTAGCGGGGCGAGAGACCCAGTACTTC. Using reference TRBV9 and TRBJ2-5 for the parts outside the CDR3, the full variable domain is DSGVTQTPKHLITATGQRVTLRCSPRSGDLSVYWYQQSLDQGLQFLIQYYNGEERAKGNILERFSAQQFPDLHSELNLSSLELGDSALYFCASSVGSGLAGRETQYFGPGTRLLVL.

This clonotype was observed many times. The chain joins TRBV11-2 to TRBJ1-4; D call uncertain. The CDR3 consists of 14 residues. V lost 2 bases and J 8 bases, leaving 12 bases between the germline ends. The germline V gene encodes CDR1 SGHAT and CDR2 FQNNGV. CDR3 sequence reads: CASSLPWTVEKLFF. The CDR3 DNA sequence: TGTGCCAGCAGCTTACCCTGGACCGTGGAAAAACTGTTTTTT. The entire variable domain, with the rest obtained from reference TRBV11-2 and TRBJ1-4, is as follows: EAGVAQSPRYKIIEKRQSVAFWCNPISGHATLYWYQQILGQGPKLLIQFQNNGVVDDSQLPKDRFSAERLKGVDSTLKIQPAKLEDSAVYLCASSLPWTVEKLFFGSGTQLSVL.

This clonotype showed up just a few times. The chain carries TRBV28 and TRBJ2-7, with 11 bases aligning to TRBD2. V dropped 6 bases and J dropped 7; count of bases not matched to a gene: 20. This CDR3 has 18 amino acids. CDR1 is MDHEN, CDR2 SYDVKM, per germline. The CDR3 DNA is TGTGCCAGCAGCGGCACGGAATTCGGGACTAGCGGTACGTTGGAGCAGTACTTC. This sequence encodes CASSGTEFGTSGTLEQYF.

The rearrangement links TRBV5-4 to TRBJ1-2, with D tentatively TRBD1 (6 bases). V was pared by 4 bases and J by 4 bases, with 17 bases between. The CDR3 is 15 residues long. Looked up from germline, CDR1 is SGHNT and CDR2 is YYREEE (reference sequence). Written as DNA, the CDR3 is TGTGCCAGCAGCCCGGTGGGCAGGGGTGGCTATGGCTACACCTTC. Its translation: CASSPVGRGGYGYTF. The whole variable domain, filled in from reference TRBV5-4 and TRBJ1-2, reads ETGVTQSPTHLIKTRGQQVTLRCSSQSGHNTVSWYQQALGQGPQFIFQYYREEENGRGNFPPRFSGLQFPNYSSELNVNALELDDSALYLCASSPVGRGGYGYTFGSGTRLTVV.

The genes are TRBV19 and TRBJ2-7; D is perhaps TRBD2 (6 bases). CDR1 is LNHDA, CDR2 SQIVND, per germline (reference sequence). CDR3 length: 14 residues. The ends were cut back, 5 bases at V and 0 bases at J, with 11 bases in the middle. The CDR3 region is CASSGRDSSYEQYF. CDR3 in DNA: TGTGCCAGTAGTGGCCGGGACTCCTCCTACGAGCAGTACTTC. The full variable domain, with the rest looked up from reference TRBV19 and TRBJ2-7, is DGGITQSPKYLFRKEGQNVTLSCEQNLNHDAMYWYRQDPGQGLRLIYYSQIVNDFQKGDIAEGYSVSREKKESFPLTVTSAQKNPTAFYLCASSGRDSSYEQYFGPGTRLTVT.

A few counts support this clonotype. The chain carries TRBV12-3 or TRBV12-4 and TRBJ1-3, with D possibly matching TRBD1 (6 bases). The CDR3 spans 15 residues. Trimming stripped 5 bases from V and 0 bases from J, with 11 bases between. The DNA of the CDR3 is TGTGCCAGCAGTGTACAGGGCAGCTCTGGAAACACCATATATTTT. Residues: CASSVQGSSGNTIYF.

This clonotype was seen repeatedly, ten times or more. The chain uses TRBV20-1 and TRBJ2-5; TRBD2 is a possible D gene (5 bases). Trimming cost V 4 bases and J 1 base, with 10 bases left between them. Per the germline V gene, CDR1 is DFQATT and CDR2 is SNEGSKA (reference sequence). The CDR3 consists of 13 residues. The CDR3 here is CSAMEEAQETQYF. CDR3 in DNA: TGCAGTGCTATGGAGGAGGCCCAAGAGACCCAGTACTTC.

V usage is TRBV3-1 and J usage is TRBJ1-1, with 9 nucleotides matching TRBD1. The V and J ends lost 7 bases and 1 base, in that order; junction bases with no gene match: 7. Germline CDR1 reads LGHDT; CDR2 reads YNNKEL (reference sequence). This CDR3 has 15 amino acids. Here the CDR3 DNA reads TGTGCCAGCACCAAATCGGGACAGGGGAACACTGAAGCTTTCTTT. Its protein product is CASTKSGQGNTEAFF. Filled out from reference TRBV3-1 and TRBJ1-1, the complete variable domain reads DTAVSQTPKYLVTQMGNDKSIKCEQNLGHDTMYWYKQDSKKFLKIMFSYNNKELIINETVPNRFSPKSPDKAHLNLHINSLELGDSAVYFCASTKSGQGNTEAFFGQGTRLTVV.

At least ten counts were recorded for this clonotype. The chain is built from TRBV28 and TRBJ2-7; TRBD1 matches at 9 bases. The V and J ends lost 2 bases and 5 bases, in that order; junction bases with no gene match: 7. The CDR3 is 15 residues long. CDR1 is MDHEN, CDR2 SYDVKM, per germline. This CDR3 is CASSLIGQGIDEQYF. Here the CDR3 DNA reads TGTGCCAGCAGTTTAATCGGACAGGGGATAGACGAGCAGTACTTC.

This chain uses TRBV3-1 with TRBJ1-1; a possible D gene is TRBD1 (6 bases). V lost 6 bases and J 4 bases, leaving 12 bases between the germline ends. CDR1 and CDR2 (germline): LGHDT, YNNKEL (reference sequence). The CDR3 is 13 amino acids. CDR3 bases: TGTGCCAGCAGACAGGAAGGGGGCACTGAAGCTTTCTTT. It specifies CASRQEGGTEAFF.

The chain is built from TRBV5-1 and TRBJ1-1; 8 bases agree with TRBD1. With V trimmed by 0 bases and J by 8 bases, 3 bases remained unmatched. CDR3 length: 13 residues. Germline values: CDR1 SGHRS, CDR2 YFSETQ. In DNA form, the CDR3 reads TGCGCCAGCAGCTTGGATGGACAGGGAGAAGCTTTCTTT. Translating gives CASSLDGQGEAFF.

This clonotype was found many times. The rearrangement links TRBV12-3 or TRBV12-4 to TRBJ1-2; weak D call: TRBD1 (5 bases). V shed 1 base and J shed 2 bases, with 17 bases lying between them. The CDR3 consists of 17 residues. Here the CDR3 DNA reads TGTGCCAGCAGTTTAGATTTTGCAGACAGTCCAAACTATGGCTACACCTTC. This translates into CASSLDFADSPNYGYTF.

This clonotype was detected many times. The chain carries TRBV12-3 or TRBV12-4 and TRBJ1-2; weak D call: TRBD1 (5 bases). Between the trimmed V and J ends, which lost 3 bases and 0 bases, there was a span of 11 bases. The CDR3 is 15 residues long. The chain's CDR3 is CASSLGVAANYGYTF. Here the CDR3 DNA reads TGTGCCAGCAGTTTGGGGGTAGCAGCTAACTATGGCTACACCTTC.

In this sample, this clonotype turned up a few times. CDR3: CASSLESGGYTF. The CDR3 bases are TGTGCCAGCAGCTTAGAGTCTGGGGGCTACACCTTC. The chain employs TRBV7-9 and TRBJ1-2; no clear D. This CDR3 comprises 12 residues. Trimming pared 1 base from V and 8 bases from J, leaving 8 bases between. Looked up from germline, CDR1 is SEHNR and CDR2 is FQNEAQ (reference sequence).

This clonotype came up once. The V and J genes are TRBV5-6 and TRBJ2-7, with D unresolved. The CDR3 is 16 residues long. CDR1 and CDR2 from the germline V gene are SGHDT and YYEEEE. Deletions cut 2 bases from V and 6 bases from J, with 21 bases between. For the CDR3, the DNA is TGTGCCAGCAGCTTCTCTTCCCGGCCCAGCCCTCTCGAGCAGTACTTC. Encoded protein: CASSFSSRPSPLEQYF.

The chain carries TRBV4-1 and TRBJ1-1; D gene uncertain. There are 15 residues in the CDR3. Trimming shortened V by 10 bases and J by 0 bases, and 18 bases separated the two germline ends. CDR1 and CDR2 (germline): MGHRA, YSYEKL. This CDR3 is CATSEGALMNTEAFF. CDR3 sequence (DNA): TGCGCCACCTCCGAAGGAGCGCTTATGAACACTGAAGCTTTCTTT.

There are many counts of this clonotype. This chain uses TRBV2 with TRBJ1-4; 7 bases agree with TRBD1. Germline V gives CDR1 SNHLY, CDR2 FYNNEI. V was clipped by 6 bases and J by 5 bases; unmatched bases: 9. The CDR3 has 15 residues. DNA for the CDR3: TGTGCCAGCAGAGCACCGGGACAGATCAATGAAAAACTGTTTTTT. It codes for CASRAPGQINEKLFF.

This clonotype was observed once. The chain combines TRBV20-1 with TRBJ2-1, with D hard to call. V lost 1 base to trimming and J lost 6 bases, with 13 bases between them. Germline V gene sequence: CDR1 DFQATT, CDR2 SNEGSKA (reference sequence). The CDR3 totals 14 residues. The CDR3 spells CSARGDHRSNEQFF. The CDR3 DNA follows: TGCAGTGCTAGAGGTGATCATAGGTCCAATGAGCAGTTCTTC.

This clonotype was picked up a small number of times. V is TRBV28 and J is TRBJ2-7; 8 bases fit TRBD1. V shed 4 bases and J 5 bases; nucleotides not matched to a gene: 10. Germline V gene sequence: CDR1 MDHEN, CDR2 SYDVKM. CDR3 length: 15 amino acids. The CDR3 DNA reads TGTGCCAGCAGTTCTCCGGGACAGGTTCTCAACGAGCAGTACTTC. Protein: CASSSPGQVLNEQYF.

The genes are TRBV6-1 and TRBJ1-5; 11 positions match TRBD1. This CDR3 region has 17 residues. The trim removed 6 bases at V and 6 bases at J, leaving 13 bases unmatched. Germline lookup yields CDR1 MNHNS and CDR2 SASEGT. The CDR3: CASSPFRGQGAAQPQHF. The CDR3 coding sequence is TGTGCCAGCAGCCCATTTAGAGGACAGGGGGCTGCTCAGCCCCAGCATTTT.

The chain employs TRBV5-5 and TRBJ1-1; maybe TRBD1 (6 bases). The germline V and J ends were trimmed by 5 bases and 10 bases, with 21 bases remaining between them. The CDR3 has 14 amino acids. The germline V gene has CDR1 SGHKS and CDR2 YYEKEE (reference sequence). The DNA for the CDR3 is TGTGCCAGCAGACCCGGGGGGACAAACAAGGGAGCTTTCTTT. Translating gives CASRPGGTNKGAFF.

On this clonotype: A far larger clone is a single base away, which makes a read error likely. It is likely a read error, because the conserved phenylalanine at the end of the CDR3 is missing. The chain couples TRBV7-2 to TRBJ2-7; a weak D match, TRBD1 (6 bases). With 6 bases removed from V and 0 bases from J, the gap between germline ends came to 15 bases. This CDR3 region has 15 residues. Germline V gene data show CDR1 as SGHTA and CDR2 as FQGNSA. This chain's CDR3 is CASSRNRVRSYEQYS. CDR3 bases: TGTGCCAGCAGTCGGAACAGGGTCCGCTCCTACGAGCAGTACTCC.

This clonotype was detected only a few times. The chain is built from TRBV20-1 and TRBJ2-7; D remains ambiguous. Germline V CDR1 and CDR2: DFQATT, SNEGSKA (reference sequence). This CDR3 region has 13 residues. Trimming removed 5 bases at V and 2 bases at J, with 13 bases between. Written as DNA, the CDR3 is TGCAGTGCTGGGGAACAGAGAACCTACGAGCAGTACTTC. This codes for CSAGEQRTYEQYF.

This chain uses TRBV13 with TRBJ2-7, with D unresolved. Germline CDR1 PRHDT, CDR2 FYEKMQ (reference sequence). The length of the CDR3 is 12 residues. V lost 0 bases and J lost 7, with 7 bases in between. CDR3 amino acids: CASSLGLEEQYF. The CDR3 DNA reads TGTGCCAGCAGCTTAGGCCTGGAGGAGCAGTACTTC. Based on the CDR3 plus reference TRBV13 and TRBJ2-7, the full variable domain is AAGVIQSPRHLIKEKRETATLKCYPIPRHDTVYWYQQGPGQDPQFLISFYEKMQSDKGSIPDRFSAQQFSDYHSELNMSSLELGDSALYFCASSLGLEEQYFGPGTRLTVT.

This clonotype occurred a few times. The chain has TRBV20-1 and TRBJ2-1; 15 bases map to TRBD2. This CDR3 spans 12 amino acids. Germline V CDR1 and CDR2: DFQATT, SNEGSKA (reference sequence). The CDR3 DNA reads as TGCAGCGGACTAGCGGGAGGGAGCGAGCAGTTCTTC. It codes for CSGLAGGSEQFF.

This clonotype was observed at least ten times. CDR3 DNA sequence: TGTGCCAGCAGCTACATTCTAGCGGGAAGCAATGAGCAGTTCTTC. It translates to CASSYILAGSNEQFF. V and J are TRBV11-2 and TRBJ2-1, with 9 bases that match TRBD2. Germline trimming cut 4 bases from V and 6 bases from J; bases unmatched to any gene: 7. There are 15 residues in the CDR3. CDR1 is SGHAT and CDR2 is FQNNGV in the germline V gene.

A note on this clonotype: A read error may be the cause here, since a much bigger clone is one base away. A read error is likely, as this CDR3 ends without the conserved phenylalanine or tryptophan. This chain connects TRBV2 to TRBJ2-7; TRBD2 aligns across 8 bases. The J segment lost 5 bases and the V segment lost 2 bases, leaving 8 bases of the junction unmatched. The CDR3 totals 15 residues. CDR1 SNHLY and CDR2 FYNNEI come from the germline V gene. Written as DNA, the CDR3 is TGTGCCAGCAGTGAACCCTGGAGCGGGAGCCACGAGCAGTACTTA. This codes for CASSEPWSGSHEQYL.

This clonotype has at least ten counts. This chain joins TRBV6-5 and TRBJ2-7; 11 bases match TRBD1. The CDR3 length is 15 residues. V dropped 1 base and J dropped 2; count of bases not matched to a gene: 1. Germline CDR1 reads MNHEY; CDR2 reads SVGAGI. Here the CDR3 DNA reads TGTGCCAGCAGTTACTGGGACAGGGGGACCTACGAGCAGTACTTC. It is translated as CASSYWDRGTYEQYF.